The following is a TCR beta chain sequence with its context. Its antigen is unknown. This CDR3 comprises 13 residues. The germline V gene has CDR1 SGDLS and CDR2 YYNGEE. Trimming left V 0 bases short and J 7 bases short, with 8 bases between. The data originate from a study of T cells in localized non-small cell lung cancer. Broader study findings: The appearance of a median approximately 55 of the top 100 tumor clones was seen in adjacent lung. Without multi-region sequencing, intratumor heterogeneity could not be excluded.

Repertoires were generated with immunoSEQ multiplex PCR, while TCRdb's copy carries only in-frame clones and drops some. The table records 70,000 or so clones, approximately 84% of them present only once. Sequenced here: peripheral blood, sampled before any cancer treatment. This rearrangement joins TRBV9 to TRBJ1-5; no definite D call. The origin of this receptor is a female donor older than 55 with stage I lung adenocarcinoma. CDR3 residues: CASSVEPSQPQHF. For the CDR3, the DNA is TGTGCCAGCAGCGTAGAACCAAGCCAGCCCCAGCATTTT.